Listed below are T cell receptor beta chains from one sample, sequenced in a study of blood T cell repertoires in COVID-19. The repertoire was sequenced with immunoSEQ multiplex PCR; TCRdb's copy has only in-frame clones and lacks some. The data contain around 440,000 clones, about nine tenths of them singletons. Sequences were obtained from peripheral blood. The receptor source for this set is a woman in her forties or fifties with COVID-19, enrolled during active disease. Both conserved end residues are part of each CDR3. D genes are given only for firm matches. A clone size is listed for some rows: how often the clone was seen (once, few, many), or a class if it is expanded.

CDR3 protein	CDR3 DNA	J gene	clone size	CDR3 length	V gene	D gene
CASSSQQGGTEAFF	TGTGCCAGCAGCTCACAACAGGGGGGCACTGAAGCTTTCTTT	TRBJ1-1	few	14	TRBV7-9	TRBD1
CASASPSGGRSYGYTF	TGTGCTAGTGCCTCCCCGAGCGGGGGCAGGTCCTATGGCTACACCTTC	TRBJ1-2	few	16	TRBV12-5	NA
CASSRSSGGGSDTQYF	TGTGCCAGCAGTCGATCTAGCGGGGGAGGGTCAGATACGCAGTATTTT	TRBJ2-3	NA	16	TRBV7-3	TRBD2
CASSQGPGGYGYTF	TGTGCCAGCAGCCAGGGACCAGGGGGATATGGCTACACCTTC	TRBJ1-2	once	14	TRBV9	TRBD1
CATRDRAGYTEAFF	TGTGCCACCAGGGACCGGGCGGGATACACTGAAGCTTTCTTT	TRBJ1-1	NA	14	TRBV19	NA
CGLAGNEQFF	TGCGGGCTAGCGGGGAATGAGCAGTTCTTC	TRBJ2-1	NA	10	TRBV20-1	TRBD2
CASSPDAGGPTDTQYF	TGCGCCAGCAGCCCGGACGCGGGGGGGCCGACAGATACGCAGTATTTT	TRBJ2-3	NA	16	TRBV5-1	TRBD2
CASSHRDIMSPEQYF	TGTGCCAGCTCACACCGGGACATCATGTCACCCGAGCAGTACTTC	TRBJ2-7	few	15	TRBV18	NA
CASSLSAWTGIGQPQHF	TGTGCCAGCAGTTTATCCGCCTGGACCGGGATAGGACAGCCCCAGCATTTT	TRBJ1-5	NA	17	TRBV27	NA
CASSVAPGGAVGTEAFF	TGTGCCAGCAGCGTAGCCCCAGGGGGTGCGGTGGGCACTGAAGCTTTCTTT	TRBJ1-1	NA	17	TRBV9	TRBD1
CATSDFRGALNTGELFF	TGTGCCACCAGTGATTTTCGGGGGGCCCTTAACACCGGGGAGCTGTTTTTT	TRBJ2-2	NA	17	TRBV24-1	NA
CASVGPYGNTEAFF	TGTGCCAGCGTGGGCCCCTACGGGAACACTGAAGCTTTCTTT	TRBJ1-1	NA	14	TRBV2	NA
CASSVSAIGELFF	TGTGCCAGCAGCGTAAGCGCGATCGGGGAGCTGTTTTTT	TRBJ2-2	NA	13	TRBV9	NA
CSANRGSYGYTF	TGCAGCGCTAATCGAGGGAGCTATGGCTACACCTTC	TRBJ1-2	NA	12	TRBV29-1	NA
CASSLAGGPYEQYF	TGTGCCAGTAGTCTAGCGGGGGGTCCCTACGAGCAGTACTTC	TRBJ2-7	NA	14	TRBV19	TRBD2
CASSQDAGASSGNTIYF	TGTGCCAGCAGCCAAGATGCAGGCGCGAGCTCTGGAAACACCATATATTTT	TRBJ1-3	NA	17	TRBV3-1/TRBV3-2	NA
CASSYSATSSNQPQHF	TGTGCCAGCAGTTACTCGGCGACAAGTAGCAATCAGCCCCAGCATTTT	TRBJ1-5	once	16	TRBV6-6	NA
CASSGLSYIQYF	TGTGCCAGCAGCGGGCTGTCGTACATTCAGTACTTC	TRBJ2-4	NA	12	TRBV9	NA
CASSPGGADYEQYF	TGTGCCAGCTCACCAGGGGGGGCCGACTACGAGCAGTACTTC	TRBJ2-7	NA	14	TRBV18	NA
CASSSPTEQYF	TGTGCCAGCAGTTCCCCTACCGAGCAGTACTTC	TRBJ2-7	once	11	TRBV28	NA
CATSDFMGGGPDTQYF	TGTGCCACCAGTGATTTCATGGGGGGGGGCCCAGATACGCAGTATTTT	TRBJ2-3	NA	16	TRBV24-1	NA
CASSPPSAGTDTQYF	TGTGCCAGCAGCCCCCCCTCTGCGGGGACAGATACGCAGTATTTT	TRBJ2-3	NA	15	TRBV3-1/TRBV3-2	NA
CASSFRGIERDTQYF	TGTGCCAGCAGTTTCCGGGGAATTGAGAGGGATACGCAGTATTTT	TRBJ2-3	NA	15	TRBV27	NA
CASTRDSRIYF	TGTGCCAGTACGAGGGACAGTAGGATATATTTT	TRBJ1-3	NA	11	TRBV6-5	TRBD1
CASSPGQTYEQYF	TGTGCCAGCAGCCCGGGACAGACCTACGAGCAGTACTTC	TRBJ2-7	once	13	TRBV5-6	TRBD1
CASSRGRDYGYTF	TGTGCCAGCAGTAGGGGCAGGGACTATGGCTACACCTTC	TRBJ1-2	NA	13	TRBV6-6	NA
CASSPRRTGEELFF	TGTGCCAGCAGCCCCCGAAGGACAGGGGAAGAGCTGTTTTTT	TRBJ2-2	NA	14	TRBV11-3	TRBD1
CASGWTGGPDSNQPQHF	TGTGCCAGTGGTTGGACAGGGGGCCCCGATAGCAATCAGCCCCAGCATTTT	TRBJ1-5	NA	17	TRBV19	TRBD1
CASSLDRGVGEAFF	TGCGCCAGCAGCTTGGACAGGGGGGTAGGTGAAGCTTTCTTT	TRBJ1-1	NA	14	TRBV5-1	TRBD1
CASSFSRDTEAFF	TGTGCCAGCAGCTTCAGCAGGGACACTGAAGCTTTCTTT	TRBJ1-1	NA	13	TRBV11-2	NA
CAWSRGGQGHGYTF	TGTGCCTGGAGTCGAGGGGGACAGGGCCATGGCTACACCTTC	TRBJ1-2	once	14	TRBV30	TRBD1
CASSTRVGVNGYTF	TGTGCCAGTAGTACCCGGGTCGGGGTAAATGGCTACACCTTC	TRBJ1-2	NA	14	TRBV19	NA
CASSLQSGTGTGYTF	TGTGCCAGCAGCCTCCAGAGCGGGACAGGGACCGGCTACACCTTC	TRBJ1-2	NA	15	TRBV3-1/TRBV3-2	TRBD1
CASSPQNTEAFF	TGTGCCAGCAGCCCCCAAAACACTGAAGCTTTCTTT	TRBJ1-1	NA	12	TRBV5-6	NA
CASRRTANTEAFF	TGTGCCAGCAGACGTACAGCGAACACTGAAGCTTTCTTT	TRBJ1-1	NA	13	TRBV12-3/TRBV12-4	NA
CARGAGGEKLFF	TGTGCCCGTGGGGCAGGGGGTGAAAAACTGTTTTTT	TRBJ1-4	NA	12	TRBV30	TRBD1
CASSEARLSADTYEQYF	TGTGCCAGCAGTGAAGCCCGTCTTTCGGCGGATACCTACGAGCAGTACTTC	TRBJ2-7	NA	17	TRBV2	NA
CASSLTGSQQPQHF	TGTGCCAGCAGCCTGACAGGGTCCCAGCAGCCCCAGCATTTT	TRBJ1-5	NA	14	TRBV7-9	TRBD1
CASSLGAADTQYF	TGTGCCAGCAGCTTAGGAGCTGCAGATACGCAGTATTTT	TRBJ2-3	NA	13	TRBV7-2	NA
CASSVNPRGGQETQYF	TGTGCCAGCAGCGTAAACCCGAGGGGGGGCCAAGAGACCCAGTACTTC	TRBJ2-5	NA	16	TRBV9	NA
CASSLRGFYGYTF	TGTGCCAGCAGCTTAAGGGGCTTCTATGGCTACACCTTC	TRBJ1-2	NA	13	TRBV7-2	NA
CASSLTRTSTDTQYF	TGTGCCAGCAGTTTGACTAGAACTAGCACAGATACGCAGTATTTT	TRBJ2-3	NA	15	TRBV27	NA
CASSLHSGYGYTF	TGTGCCAGCAGCTTACACTCGGGCTATGGCTACACCTTC	TRBJ1-2	NA	13	TRBV11-2	NA
CSASTGRTNNEQFF	TGCAGTGCTAGTACGGGTCGGACTAACAATGAGCAGTTCTTC	TRBJ2-1	NA	14	TRBV20-1	NA
CASSRLQGTAGELFF	TGTGCCAGCAGCCGCTTACAGGGGACGGCCGGGGAGCTGTTTTTT	TRBJ2-2	NA	15	TRBV27	TRBD1
CASSFFTGGPNEQFF	TGTGCCAGCAGTTTCTTCACAGGGGGTCCCAATGAGCAGTTCTTC	TRBJ2-1	NA	15	TRBV27	TRBD1
CASSIGGQGNAF	TGTGCCAGTAGTATAGGGGGACAGGGAAACGCCTTC	TRBJ1-2	few	12	TRBV19	TRBD1
CAYRGYFPNSYNSPLHF	TGTGCCTACAGGGGTTACTTTCCGAACTCCTATAATTCACCCCTCCACTTT	TRBJ1-6	once	17	TRBV5-4	TRBD1
CASSLVAGVSGAEAFF	TGTGCCAGCAGCTTAGTTGCCGGGGTTTCCGGGGCTGAAGCTTTCTTT	TRBJ1-1	NA	16	TRBV7-9	NA
CASSQDNRLGETQYF	TGCGCCAGCAGCCAAGATAACAGATTGGGAGAGACCCAGTACTTC	TRBJ2-5	NA	15	TRBV4-1	NA